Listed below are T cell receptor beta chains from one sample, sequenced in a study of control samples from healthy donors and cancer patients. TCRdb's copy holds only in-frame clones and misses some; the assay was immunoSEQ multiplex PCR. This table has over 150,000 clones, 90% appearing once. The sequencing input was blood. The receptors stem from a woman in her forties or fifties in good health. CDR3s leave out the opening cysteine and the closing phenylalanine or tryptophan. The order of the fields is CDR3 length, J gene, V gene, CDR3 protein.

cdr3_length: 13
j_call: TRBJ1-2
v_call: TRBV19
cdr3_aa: ASSIGPGTDYGYT

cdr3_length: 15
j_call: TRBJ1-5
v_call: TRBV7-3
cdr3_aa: ASSPGRDRVCNQPQH

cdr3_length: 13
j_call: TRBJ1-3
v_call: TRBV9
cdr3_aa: ASSIQGSPGDTIY

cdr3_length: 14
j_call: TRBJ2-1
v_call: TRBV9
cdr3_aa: ASSVENSATYNEQF

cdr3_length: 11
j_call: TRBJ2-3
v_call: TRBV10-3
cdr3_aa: AIRGTTTDTQY

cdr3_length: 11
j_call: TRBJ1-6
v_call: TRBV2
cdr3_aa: ASEGQGNSPLH

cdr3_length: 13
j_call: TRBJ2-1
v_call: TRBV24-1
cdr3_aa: ATSDWTVGRFRQF

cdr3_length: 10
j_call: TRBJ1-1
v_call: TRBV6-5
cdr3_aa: ASSTGYTEAF

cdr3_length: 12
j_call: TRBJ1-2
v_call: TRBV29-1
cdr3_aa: SVDGTRTKHGYT

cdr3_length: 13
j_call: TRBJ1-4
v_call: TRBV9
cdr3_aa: ASSVLGAGNEKLF

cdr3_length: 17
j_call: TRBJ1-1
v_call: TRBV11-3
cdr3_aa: ASSSRNPGQGSRNTEAF

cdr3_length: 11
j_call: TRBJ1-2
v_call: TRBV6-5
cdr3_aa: ASNPGQAIGYT

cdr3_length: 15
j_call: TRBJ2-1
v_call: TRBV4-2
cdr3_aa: ASSADHSGSSYNEQF

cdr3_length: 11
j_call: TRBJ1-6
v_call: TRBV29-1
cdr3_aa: SARTAPDSPLH

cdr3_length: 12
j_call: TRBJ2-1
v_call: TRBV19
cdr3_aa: ASTLGIPYNEQF

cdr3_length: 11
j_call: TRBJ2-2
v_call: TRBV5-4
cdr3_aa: ASSQPRSGELF

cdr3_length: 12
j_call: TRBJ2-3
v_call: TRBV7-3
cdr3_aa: ASSPGDRTDTQY

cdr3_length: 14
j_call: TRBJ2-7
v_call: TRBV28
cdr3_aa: ASSLRIGGGFYEQY

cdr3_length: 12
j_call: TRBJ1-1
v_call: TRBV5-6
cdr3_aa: ASSWRRPGTEAF

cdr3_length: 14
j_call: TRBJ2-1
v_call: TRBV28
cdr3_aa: ASSGRLAGGLNEQF

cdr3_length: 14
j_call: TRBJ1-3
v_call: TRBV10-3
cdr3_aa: AANPQLMNSRNTIY

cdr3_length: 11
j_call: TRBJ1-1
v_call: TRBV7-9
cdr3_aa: ASSLGDFTEAF

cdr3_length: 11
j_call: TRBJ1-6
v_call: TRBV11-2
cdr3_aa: ASSSGRNSPLH

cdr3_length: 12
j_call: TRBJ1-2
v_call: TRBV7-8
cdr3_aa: ASSLDRGTDGYT

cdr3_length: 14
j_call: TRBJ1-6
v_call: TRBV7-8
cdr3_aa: ASSFVDRGTGSPLH

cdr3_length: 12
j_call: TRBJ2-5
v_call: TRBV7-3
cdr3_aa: ASSPGTSGETQY

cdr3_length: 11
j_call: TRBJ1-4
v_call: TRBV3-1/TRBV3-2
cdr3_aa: ASSQTGAEKLF

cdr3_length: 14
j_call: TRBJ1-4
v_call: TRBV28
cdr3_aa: ASSNSPGATNEKLF

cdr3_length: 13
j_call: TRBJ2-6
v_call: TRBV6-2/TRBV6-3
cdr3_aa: ASSLTGAGANVLT

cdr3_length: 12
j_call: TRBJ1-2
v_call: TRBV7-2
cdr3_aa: ASSLGVQGYGYT

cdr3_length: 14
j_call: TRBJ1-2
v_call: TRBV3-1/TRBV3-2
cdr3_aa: ASSQVRADLDYGYT

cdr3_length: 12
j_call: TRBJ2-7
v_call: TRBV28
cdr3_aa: ASSSTKQGYEQY

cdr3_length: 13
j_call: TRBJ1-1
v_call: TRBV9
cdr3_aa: ASSLTSVRVPEAF

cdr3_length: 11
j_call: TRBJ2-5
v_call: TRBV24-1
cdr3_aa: ATSPGQQETQY

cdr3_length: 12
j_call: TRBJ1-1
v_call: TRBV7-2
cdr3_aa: ASTPDGVNTEAF

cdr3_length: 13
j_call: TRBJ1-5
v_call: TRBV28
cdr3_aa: ASSSPTGGNQPQH

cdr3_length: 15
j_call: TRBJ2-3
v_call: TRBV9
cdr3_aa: ASSAGRGSGVTDTQY

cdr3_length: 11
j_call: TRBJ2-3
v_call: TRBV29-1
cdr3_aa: SVTRRFTDTQY

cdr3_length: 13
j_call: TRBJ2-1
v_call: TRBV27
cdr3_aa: ASIRLAGIYNEQF

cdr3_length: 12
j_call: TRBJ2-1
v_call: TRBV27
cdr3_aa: ASSSTGGANEQF

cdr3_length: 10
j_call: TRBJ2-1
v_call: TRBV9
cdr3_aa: ASSETSHEQF

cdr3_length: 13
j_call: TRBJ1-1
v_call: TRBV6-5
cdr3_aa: ASPAGHLSSTEAF

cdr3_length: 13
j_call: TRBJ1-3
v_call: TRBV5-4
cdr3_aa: ASSIDSYSGNTIY

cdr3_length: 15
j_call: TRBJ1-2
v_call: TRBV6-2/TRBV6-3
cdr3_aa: ASSYSIVQAYHYGYT

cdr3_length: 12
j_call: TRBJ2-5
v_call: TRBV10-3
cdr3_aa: AISERGDQETQY

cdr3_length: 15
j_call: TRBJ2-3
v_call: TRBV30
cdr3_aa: AWSAPPGTALWDTQY

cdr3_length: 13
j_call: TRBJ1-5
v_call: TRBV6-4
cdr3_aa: ASSDRGLGPQPQH

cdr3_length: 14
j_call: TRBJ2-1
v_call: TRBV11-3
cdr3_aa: ASSLDGREARDEQF